This TCR beta chain was obtained from a study of vaccination effects on CD4 cells after COVID-19. Turning to the study itself: After vaccination, samples were taken early and late from three convalescent patients. Post-vaccine specimens arrived a median 72 days past the second dose. Whole-study findings and limits: Pronounced clonal contraction occurred in clones induced by infection and by vaccine late after vaccination.

The CDR3 length is 17 residues. V lost 5 bases, J lost 2 bases, and 22 bases lay in between. The germline CDR1 and CDR2 sequences are SGHVS and FQNEAQ. The data were produced by immunoSEQ multiplex PCR, yet TCRdb's version contains in-frame clones alone and is incomplete. Among 14,000 or so clones, about three quarters were seen once, and the ten largest hold 25% to 35%. In the ViraFEST assay, antigen-specific CD4+ clonotypes were identified by expansion after peptide-pool stimulation. Isolating CD4+ T cells followed around nine days of culture. It was between March and December 2020 that the person had a SARS-CoV-2 infection confirmed by PCR. The vaccine given was either BNT162b2 or mRNA-1273, in two doses. For this clone: Its antigen is not identified.

The chain has TRBV7-8 and TRBJ2-7; D possibly matches TRBD1 or TRBD2 (5 bases each). This sequence originates from a human donor who had a prior SARS-CoV-2 infection. Sample: CD4+ T cells from PBMCs cultured with HCoV-NL63 spike peptides, taken after COVID-19 vaccination. For the CDR3, the DNA is TGTGCCAGCAGCCCAAGGGGCATCCGGGACGGGGCCTACGAGCAGTACTTC. As protein: CASSPRGIRDGAYEQYF.